The T cell receptor (beta chain) under discussion was sequenced for a study of vaccination effects on CD4 cells after COVID-19. There are 16 residues in the CDR3. Germline loops: CDR1 LNHNV, CDR2 YYDKDF (reference sequence). V was pared by 0 bases and J by 2 bases, with 13 bases between. Worth noting for this clone: Its antigen is undetermined.

TCRdb keeps only in-frame clones here, not all; method: immunoSEQ multiplex PCR. The sample comprises 71,000 or so clones, approximately 72% of which are singletons, and approximately 4.3% rests with the top ten. ViraFEST assay sequencing came after antigen-specific CD4+ T cells were expanded with viral peptide pools. Isolating CD4+ T cells followed around nine days of culture. None of these healthy vaccinees had been infected with SARS-CoV-2 before vaccination. Study outcomes and limitations: Only a single clone (1 of 255 vaccine-induced clones in healthy vaccinees) cross-reacted with common cold coronaviruses. In the late period after vaccination, infection- and vaccine-induced clones contracted markedly.

The chain uses TRBV15 and TRBJ1-2; D gene ambiguous. This receptor was taken from a human donor who received a COVID-19 vaccine. This sample comprised CD4+ T cells from PBMCs cultured with HCoV-OC43 spike peptides, obtained before COVID-19 vaccination. This sample's subset: HCoV-OC43 spike overlapping peptide pool stimulation. CDR3 nucleotides: TGTGCCACCAGCAGAGATAAAAGGCTAACGAACTATGGCTACACCTTC. Translated: CATSRDKRLTNYGYTF.